What follows are 13 T cell receptor beta chains derived from one specimen sequenced in a study of OX40 agonist ivuxolimab in advanced cancers. Produced via immunoSEQ multiplex PCR; TCRdb's table is partial and in-frame only. The sample shows about 53,000 clones, around nine tenths of them seen only once. Material: CD4+ or CD8+ T cells sorted from blood, obtained in a trial of the OX40 agonist ivuxolimab. These receptors all stem from an adult with an advanced solid tumor such as melanoma, head and neck, liver or kidney cancer.

The chain uses TRBV27 and TRBJ1-1; D ambiguous. Trimming pared 2 bases from V and 1 base from J, leaving 11 bases between. The CDR3 has 15 amino acids. Germline-derived CDR1 and CDR2 are MNHEY and SMNVEV (reference sequence). CDR3 loop: CASSLGVKGNTEAFF. The CDR3 region has the DNA TGTGCCAGCAGTTTAGGTGTCAAGGGGAACACTGAAGCTTTCTTT.

The V and J genes are TRBV28 and TRBJ2-7; 11 bases agree with TRBD1. J gave up 6 bases and V 4 bases, and 2 bases lay outside the gene matches. CDR1 and CDR2 (germline): MDHEN, SYDVKM. This CDR3 is 13 amino acids long. The CDR3 bases are TGTGCCAGCAGTTCGGGACAGGGGGGCGAGCAGTACTTC. Its translation is CASSSGQGGEQYF.

V usage is TRBV18 and J usage is TRBJ2-1; D may correspond to TRBD1 or TRBD2 (5 bases each). Germline CDR1 is KGHSH and CDR2 is LQKENI. The length of the CDR3 is 13 residues. Trimming stripped 6 bases from V and 12 bases from J, with 18 bases between. The DNA for the CDR3 is TGTGCCAGCTCGCCGACCGGGGCCGAAGGGCAGTTCTTC. Translated: CASSPTGAEGQFF.

This chain links TRBV14 with TRBJ2-1, with D hard to call. Germline lookup yields CDR1 SGHDN and CDR2 FVKESK. Trimming removed 4 bases from V and 6 bases from J, with 10 bases in between. The CDR3 has 13 amino acids. The CDR3 is CASSLFRRNEQFF. CDR3 DNA sequence: TGTGCCAGCAGCCTATTTCGCCGCAATGAGCAGTTCTTC.

This clone came up once. The chain links TRBV5-6 to TRBJ2-3, with a tentative D call TRBD2 (7 bases). Trimming cost V 0 bases and J 0 bases, with 14 bases left between them. This CDR3 contains 17 residues. Germline CDR1 reads SGHDT; CDR2 reads YYEEEE. The CDR3 coding sequence is TGTGCCAGCAGCTTGGCGGTTCGGGGGGCTAGCACAGATACGCAGTATTTT. It specifies CASSLAVRGASTDTQYF.

V and J are TRBV15 and TRBJ2-3; tentative D call: TRBD1 (5 bases). The V and J ends lost 0 bases and 0 bases respectively, with 16 bases between them. CDR1 is LNHNV and CDR2 is YYDKDF in the germline V gene (reference sequence). The CDR3 consists of 18 residues. The CDR3 nucleotides read TGTGCCACCAGCAGAGAAGGGCAGGGATGGGGCAGCACAGATACGCAGTATTTT. This sequence encodes CATSREGQGWGSTDTQYF.

Remarks on this clone: The identical CDR3 is also encoded by other nucleotide sequences in the sample. This chain connects TRBV6-1 to TRBJ2-7; TRBD1 matches 10 bases. The CDR3 consists of 14 residues. The J segment lost 2 bases and the V segment lost 6 bases, leaving 4 bases of the junction unmatched. CDR1 is MNHNS and CDR2 is SASEGT in the germline V gene. The CDR3 DNA sequence: TGTGCCAGCAGCCGACAGGGGGCCACCTACGAGCAGTACTTC. It specifies CASSRQGATYEQYF.

This clone has a single count. The genes are TRBV18 and TRBJ2-7; a weak D match, TRBD2 (5 bases). Trimming shortened V by 2 bases and J by 0 bases, and 8 bases separated the two germline ends. This CDR3 spans 14 amino acids. CDR1 and CDR2 (germline): KGHSH, LQKENI. CDR3 amino acids: CASSPRLNSYEQYF. For the CDR3, the DNA is TGTGCCAGCTCACCAAGACTAAACTCCTACGAGCAGTACTTC.

This sequence joins TRBV4-2 and TRBJ2-7, with 10 nucleotides matching TRBD1. This CDR3 region has 14 residues. CDR1 is LGHNA and CDR2 is YNFKEQ in the germline V gene. V was clipped by 4 bases and J by 4 bases; unmatched bases: 4. This CDR3 is CASSRRDRGYEQYF. CDR3 in DNA: TGTGCCAGCAGCCGCCGGGACAGGGGTTACGAGCAGTACTTC.

This clone came up a few times. This rearrangement joins TRBV16 to TRBJ1-3; tentatively, D is TRBD1 (5 bases). V was pared by 2 bases and J by 4 bases, with 9 bases between. The V gene's germline CDR1 is KGHSY and CDR2 FQNENV. The length of the CDR3 is 14 residues. This CDR3 is CASSQQGAGNTIYF. The CDR3 DNA reads as TGTGCCAGCAGCCAACAGGGTGCAGGAAACACCATATATTTT.

Only one count was recorded for this clone. The chain recombines TRBV19 with TRBJ1-5; no definite D call. Germline V gene lookup returns CDR1 LNHDA and CDR2 SQIVND (reference sequence). This CDR3 comprises 16 residues. The ends were cut back, 5 bases at V and 2 bases at J, with 16 bases in the middle. The CDR3 nucleotides read TGTGCCAGTAGTGCTGCCCGGCAGTGGGGCAATCAGCCCCAGCATTTT. Protein product: CASSAARQWGNQPQHF.

This clone came up once. V usage is TRBV7-9 and J usage is TRBJ2-1; 12 nucleotides line up with TRBD2. The germline V gene has CDR1 SEHNR and CDR2 FQNEAQ (reference sequence). Losses at the gene ends were 5 bases for V and 9 bases for J; bases not matched to a gene: 8. This CDR3 comprises 15 residues. The CDR3 reads CASSPLAGGQSEQFF. CDR3 nucleotides: TGTGCCAGCAGCCCCCTAGCGGGGGGGCAGAGTGAGCAGTTCTTC.

The rearrangement links TRBV6-1 to TRBJ2-7, with TRBD1 identical over 8 bases. Germline trimming cut 6 bases from V and 4 bases from J; bases unmatched to any gene: 5. The germline gives CDR1 MNHNS, CDR2 SASEGT. The CDR3 is made up of 13 amino acids. The CDR3 bases are TGTGCCAGCAGGGGAGACAGGGGTTACGAGCAGTACTTC. As protein: CASRGDRGYEQYF.